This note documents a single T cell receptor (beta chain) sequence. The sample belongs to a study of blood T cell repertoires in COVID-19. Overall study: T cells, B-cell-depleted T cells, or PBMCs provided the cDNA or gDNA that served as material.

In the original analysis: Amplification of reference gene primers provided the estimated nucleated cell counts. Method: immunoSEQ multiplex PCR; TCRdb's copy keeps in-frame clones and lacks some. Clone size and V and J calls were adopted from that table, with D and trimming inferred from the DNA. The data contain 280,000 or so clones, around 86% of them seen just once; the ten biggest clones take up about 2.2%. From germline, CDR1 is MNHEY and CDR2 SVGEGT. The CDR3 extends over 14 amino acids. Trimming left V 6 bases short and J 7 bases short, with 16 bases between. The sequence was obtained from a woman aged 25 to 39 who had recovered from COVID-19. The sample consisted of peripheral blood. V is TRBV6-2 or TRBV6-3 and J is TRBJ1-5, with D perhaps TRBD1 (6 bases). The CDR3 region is CASSHTTGSQPQHF. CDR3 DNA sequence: TGTGCCAGCAGCCACACCACAGGGTCCCAGCCCCAGCATTTT.